This T cell receptor (beta chain) appears in the sequencing data of a study of T cell changes during pregnancy in multiple sclerosis. Here immunoSEQ multiplex PCR was the method, and the copy in TCRdb shows in-frame clones only, minus some. The repertoire holds tens of thousands of clones, with 90% to 95% as singletons. Germline CDR1 MDHEN, CDR2 SYDVKM. V dropped 10 bases and J dropped 1 base, with 14 bases sitting between them. This CDR3 comprises 14 residues. This receptor was taken from a female donor with multiple sclerosis, enrolled in a pregnancy study. Sequenced here: CD4+ T cells from peripheral blood mononuclear cells, sampled before pregnancy. J is TRBJ1-5 and V is TRBV28, with D perhaps TRBD1 (6 bases). This CDR3 is CAISDRLSNQPQHF. For the CDR3, the DNA is TGTGCCATTTCAGACAGGCTAAGCAATCAGCCCCAGCATTTT.